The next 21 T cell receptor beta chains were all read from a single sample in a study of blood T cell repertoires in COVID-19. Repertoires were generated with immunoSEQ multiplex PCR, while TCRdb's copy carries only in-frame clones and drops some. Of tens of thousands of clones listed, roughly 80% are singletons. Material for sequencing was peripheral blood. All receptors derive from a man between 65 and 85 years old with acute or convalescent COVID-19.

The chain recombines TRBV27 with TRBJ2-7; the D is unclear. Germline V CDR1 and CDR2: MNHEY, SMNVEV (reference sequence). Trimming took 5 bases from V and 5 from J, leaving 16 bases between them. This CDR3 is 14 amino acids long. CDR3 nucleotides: TGTGCCAGCAGTCCCCACCTAGTAGCCCACGAGCAGTACTTC. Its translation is CASSPHLVAHEQYF.

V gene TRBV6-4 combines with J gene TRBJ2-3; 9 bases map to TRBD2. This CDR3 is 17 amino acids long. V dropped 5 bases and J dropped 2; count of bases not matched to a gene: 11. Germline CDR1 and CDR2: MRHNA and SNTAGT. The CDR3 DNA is TGTGCCAGCAGTTCATCGTCTAGCGGGGACAACACAGATACGCAGTATTTT. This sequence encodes CASSSSSSGDNTDTQYF.

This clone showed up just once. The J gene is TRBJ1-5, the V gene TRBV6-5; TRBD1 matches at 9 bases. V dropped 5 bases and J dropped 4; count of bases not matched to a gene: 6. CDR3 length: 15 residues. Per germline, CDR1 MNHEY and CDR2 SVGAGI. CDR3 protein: CASSRQTGGNQPQHF. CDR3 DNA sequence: TGTGCCAGCAGTCGCCAGACAGGGGGGAATCAGCCCCAGCATTTT.

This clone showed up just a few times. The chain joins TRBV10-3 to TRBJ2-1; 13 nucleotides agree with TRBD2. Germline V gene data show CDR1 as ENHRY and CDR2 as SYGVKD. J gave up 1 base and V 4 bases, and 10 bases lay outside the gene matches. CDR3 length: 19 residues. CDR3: CAISGGGLAGPRSYNEQFF. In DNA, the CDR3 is TGTGCCATCAGTGGGGGGGGACTAGCGGGACCGAGGTCCTACAATGAGCAGTTCTTC.

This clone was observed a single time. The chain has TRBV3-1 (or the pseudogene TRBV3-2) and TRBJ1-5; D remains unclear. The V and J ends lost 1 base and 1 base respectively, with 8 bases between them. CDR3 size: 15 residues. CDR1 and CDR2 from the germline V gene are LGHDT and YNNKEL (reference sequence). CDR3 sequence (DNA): TGTGCCAGCAGCCAAGGATTCAGGAGCAATCAGCCCCAGCATTTT. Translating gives CASSQGFRSNQPQHF.

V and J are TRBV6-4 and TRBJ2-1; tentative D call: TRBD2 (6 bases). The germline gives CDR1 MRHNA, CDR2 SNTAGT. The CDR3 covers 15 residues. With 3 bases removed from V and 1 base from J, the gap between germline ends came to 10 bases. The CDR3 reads CASSEWGGSYNEQFF. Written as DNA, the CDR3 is TGTGCCAGCAGTGAGTGGGGAGGATCCTACAATGAGCAGTTCTTC.

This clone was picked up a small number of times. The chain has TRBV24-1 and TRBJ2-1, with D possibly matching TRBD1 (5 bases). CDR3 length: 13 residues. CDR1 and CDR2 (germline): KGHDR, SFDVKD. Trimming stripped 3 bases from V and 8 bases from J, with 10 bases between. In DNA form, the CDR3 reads TGTGCCACCAGTGATCCGACAGTCCATGAGCAGTTCTTC. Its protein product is CATSDPTVHEQFF.

The CDR3 loop reads CASSKPGQSYEQYF. The CDR3 DNA reads as TGTGCCAGCAGTAAGCCAGGGCAATCCTACGAGCAGTACTTC. V and J are TRBV6-5 and TRBJ2-7, with D tentatively TRBD1 (5 bases). This CDR3 has 14 residues. V lost 5 bases and J lost 1, with 12 bases in between. Germline V gives CDR1 MNHEY, CDR2 SVGAGI.

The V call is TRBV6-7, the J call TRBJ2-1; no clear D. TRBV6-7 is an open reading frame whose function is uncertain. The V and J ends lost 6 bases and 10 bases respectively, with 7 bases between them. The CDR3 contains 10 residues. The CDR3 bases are TGTGCCAGCAGCATCCGGGAGCAGTTCTTC. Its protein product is CASSIREQFF.

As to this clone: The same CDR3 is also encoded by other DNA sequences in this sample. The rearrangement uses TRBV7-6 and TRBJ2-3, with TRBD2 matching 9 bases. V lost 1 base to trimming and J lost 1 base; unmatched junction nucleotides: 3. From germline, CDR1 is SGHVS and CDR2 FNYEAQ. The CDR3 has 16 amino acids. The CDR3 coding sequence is TGTGCCAGCAGCTTAGGAGCGGGGGGACGCACAGATACGCAGTATTTT. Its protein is CASSLGAGGRTDTQYF.

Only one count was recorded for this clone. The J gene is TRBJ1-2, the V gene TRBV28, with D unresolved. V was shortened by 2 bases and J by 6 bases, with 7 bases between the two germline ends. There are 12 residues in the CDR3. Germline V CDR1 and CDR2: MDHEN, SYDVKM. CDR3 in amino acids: CASSLLGDGYTF. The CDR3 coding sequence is TGTGCCAGCAGTTTACTCGGGGATGGCTACACCTTC.

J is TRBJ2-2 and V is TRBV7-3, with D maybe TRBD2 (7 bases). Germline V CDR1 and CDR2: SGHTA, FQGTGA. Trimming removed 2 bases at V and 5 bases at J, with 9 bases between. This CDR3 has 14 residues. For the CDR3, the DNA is TGTGCCAGCAGCTTAGCGGGGGCGACCGGGGAGCTGTTTTTT. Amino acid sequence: CASSLAGATGELFF.

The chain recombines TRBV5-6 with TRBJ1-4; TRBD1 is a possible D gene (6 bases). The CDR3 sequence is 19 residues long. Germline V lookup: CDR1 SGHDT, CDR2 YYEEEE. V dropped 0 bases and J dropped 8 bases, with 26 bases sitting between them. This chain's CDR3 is CASSLEAEITGRRKEKLFF. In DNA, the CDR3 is TGTGCCAGCAGCTTGGAGGCTGAGATAACAGGGCGGCGAAAGGAAAAACTGTTTTTT.

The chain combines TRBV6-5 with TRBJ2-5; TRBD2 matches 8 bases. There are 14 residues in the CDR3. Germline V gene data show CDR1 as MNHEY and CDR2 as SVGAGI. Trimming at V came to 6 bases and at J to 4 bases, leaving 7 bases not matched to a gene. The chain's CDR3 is CASSGWRGAETQYF. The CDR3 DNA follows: TGTGCCAGCAGCGGGTGGCGGGGGGCAGAGACCCAGTACTTC.

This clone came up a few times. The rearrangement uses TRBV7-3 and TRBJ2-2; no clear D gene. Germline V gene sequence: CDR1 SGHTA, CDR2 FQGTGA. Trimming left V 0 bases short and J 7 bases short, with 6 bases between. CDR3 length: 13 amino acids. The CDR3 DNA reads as TGTGCCAGCAGCTTAACACTTAGCGGGGAGCTGTTTTTT. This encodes CASSLTLSGELFF.

DNA of the CDR3: TGTGCCAGTAGAGGGACACAGAACTATGGCTACACCTTC. This encodes CASRGTQNYGYTF. The chain uses TRBV19 and TRBJ1-2, with D possibly being TRBD1 (6 bases). CDR3 length: 13 amino acids. V gave up 6 bases and J gave up 2 bases, with 10 bases separating them. Germline loops: CDR1 LNHDA, CDR2 SQIVND (reference sequence).

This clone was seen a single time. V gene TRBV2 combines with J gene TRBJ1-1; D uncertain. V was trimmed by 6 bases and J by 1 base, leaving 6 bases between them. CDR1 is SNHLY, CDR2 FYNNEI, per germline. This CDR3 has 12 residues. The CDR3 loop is CASRTGNTEAFF. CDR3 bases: TGTGCCAGCAGGACGGGGAACACTGAAGCTTTCTTT.

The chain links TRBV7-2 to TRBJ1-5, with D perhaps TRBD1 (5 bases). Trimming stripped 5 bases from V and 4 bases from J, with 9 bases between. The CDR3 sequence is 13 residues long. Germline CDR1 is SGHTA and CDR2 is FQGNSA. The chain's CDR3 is CASSRQKNQPQHF. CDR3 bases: TGTGCCAGCAGCCGACAGAAAAATCAGCCCCAGCATTTT.

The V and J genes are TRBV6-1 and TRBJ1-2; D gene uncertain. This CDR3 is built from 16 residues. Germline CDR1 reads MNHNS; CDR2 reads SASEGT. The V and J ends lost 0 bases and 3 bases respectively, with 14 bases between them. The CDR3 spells CASSEAWMFSDYGYTF. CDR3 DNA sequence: TGTGCCAGCAGTGAAGCCTGGATGTTTAGCGACTATGGCTACACCTTC.

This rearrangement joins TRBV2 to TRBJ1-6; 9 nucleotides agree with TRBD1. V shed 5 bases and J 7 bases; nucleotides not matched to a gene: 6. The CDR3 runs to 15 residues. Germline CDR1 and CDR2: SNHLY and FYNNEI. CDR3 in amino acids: CASSPRTGENSPLHF. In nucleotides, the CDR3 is TGTGCCAGCAGTCCAAGGACAGGGGAAAATTCACCCCTCCACTTT.

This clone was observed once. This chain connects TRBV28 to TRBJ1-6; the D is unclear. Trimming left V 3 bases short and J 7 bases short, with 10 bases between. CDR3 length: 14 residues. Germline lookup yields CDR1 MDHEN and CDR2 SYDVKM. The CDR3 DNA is TGTGCCAGCAGTTTGCGGCCGCGAAATTCACCCCTCCACTTT. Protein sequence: CASSLRPRNSPLHF.